The next 26 T cell receptor beta chains were all read from a single sample in a study of blood T cell repertoires in COVID-19. Here immunoSEQ multiplex PCR was the method, and the copy in TCRdb shows in-frame clones only, minus some. Of 80,000 to 100,000 clones detected, about nine tenths appear once; the ten largest clones hold roughly 3.1%. Sequences were obtained from peripheral blood. These receptors were collected from a woman aged 45-65 years with active or convalescent COVID-19.

The rearrangement links TRBV7-3 to TRBJ2-3; TRBD2 is a possible D gene (6 bases). Between the trimmed V and J ends, which lost 4 bases and 6 bases, there was a span of 8 bases. Per the germline V gene, CDR1 is SGHTA and CDR2 is FQGTGA. This CDR3 comprises 12 residues. CDR3 nucleotides: TGTGCCAGCAGCTCGGCGGGGGATACGCAGTATTTT. It specifies CASSSAGDTQYF.

This clone has only one observation. The chain links TRBV5-1 to TRBJ2-7; 7 nucleotides match TRBD2. From germline, CDR1 is SGHRS and CDR2 YFSETQ. Trimming at V came to 4 bases and at J to 2 bases, leaving 6 bases not matched to a gene. The CDR3 has 14 residues. CDR3 protein: CASSTGGETYEQYF. As DNA, the CDR3 is TGCGCCAGCAGCACTGGGGGGGAGACCTACGAGCAGTACTTC.

The V and J genes are TRBV5-1 and TRBJ2-2; perhaps TRBD1 as D (7 bases). Germline V gene sequence: CDR1 SGHRS, CDR2 YFSETQ. The CDR3 covers 14 residues. V lost 4 bases and J 7 bases, leaving 14 bases between the germline ends. CDR3 amino acids: CASSRDSSGGELFF. CDR3 in DNA: TGCGCCAGCAGCCGGGACAGTAGCGGCGGGGAGCTGTTTTTT.

The chain combines TRBV6-1 with TRBJ1-1; perhaps TRBD1 as D (6 bases). V lost 4 bases to trimming and J lost 5 bases, with 29 bases between them. Germline V lookup: CDR1 MNHNS, CDR2 SASEGT. The CDR3 is made up of 19 amino acids. The CDR3 coding sequence is TGTGCCAGCAGTGGGCCCTTCCGGACCTTACCGGGGGGGCTTACTGAAGCTTTCTTT. It specifies CASSGPFRTLPGGLTEAFF.

For the CDR3, the DNA is TGTGCCAGCAGCATCGCCAGCGACACTGAAGCTTTCTTT. The encoded protein is CASSIASDTEAFF. The J gene is TRBJ1-1, the V gene TRBV9; no clear D. CDR1 SGDLS and CDR2 YYNGEE come from the germline V gene. The CDR3 length is 13 residues. V gave up 4 bases and J gave up 3 bases, with 10 bases separating them.

This clone was seen a handful of times. The genes are TRBV2 and TRBJ1-2, with 8 positions matching TRBD1. J lost 4 bases, V lost 5 bases, and 9 bases had no gene match. The CDR3 has 15 amino acids. Germline lookup yields CDR1 SNHLY and CDR2 FYNNEI. The CDR3 DNA reads TGTGCCAGCAGTTACAAGGTACAGGGGGTCTATGGCTACACCTTC. This encodes CASSYKVQGVYGYTF.

This clone was counted between two and nine times. The rearrangement uses TRBV10-1 and TRBJ1-5; no clear D gene. The CDR3 is 13 amino acids. The germline CDR1 and CDR2 sequences are WNHNN and SYGVQD (reference sequence). V gave up 2 bases and J gave up 11 bases, with 13 bases separating them. The CDR3 sequence is CASSEGPARSQHF. The CDR3 DNA follows: TGCGCCAGCAGTGAGGGGCCGGCAAGGTCCCAGCATTTT.

CDR3 protein: CASSPTGSYNYGYTF. CDR3 in DNA: TGTGCCAGCAGCCCTACCGGGTCCTATAACTATGGCTACACCTTC. The chain links TRBV7-9 to TRBJ1-2; D not certain. The germline V and J ends were trimmed by 5 bases and 1 base, with 14 bases remaining between them. This CDR3 region has 15 residues. Germline CDR1 and CDR2: SEHNR and FQNEAQ (reference sequence).

The genes are TRBV6-5 and TRBJ1-2; TRBD1 matches at 11 bases. The germline CDR1 and CDR2 sequences are MNHEY and SVGAGI. Unmatched junction bases numbered 8, after V lost 5 bases and J lost 6 bases. There are 15 residues in the CDR3. The CDR3 here is CASSPGDRGFHGYTF. The CDR3 region has the DNA TGTGCCAGCAGTCCAGGGGACAGGGGGTTTCATGGCTACACCTTC.

The chain joins TRBV25-1 to TRBJ1-1, with a tentative D call TRBD1 (6 bases). The CDR3 runs to 14 residues. V lost 4 bases and J 1 base, leaving 10 bases between the germline ends. Germline CDR1 MGHDK, CDR2 SYGVNS. DNA of the CDR3: TGTGCCAGCAGTGGAGGGACACGGAACACTGAAGCTTTCTTT. This encodes CASSGGTRNTEAFF.

This chain connects TRBV7-3 to TRBJ1-6, with D maybe TRBD1 (6 bases). Germline V CDR1 and CDR2: SGHTA, FQGTGA. The CDR3 is 15 residues long. Deletions cut 2 bases from V and 3 bases from J, with 8 bases between. Here the CDR3 reads CASSLSDSYNSPLHF. For the CDR3, the DNA is TGTGCCAGCAGCTTATCGGACAGCTATAATTCACCCCTCCACTTT. Using reference TRBV7-3 and TRBJ1-6 for the parts outside the CDR3, the full variable domain is GAGVSQTPSNKVTEKGKYVELRCDPISGHTALYWYRQSLGQGPEFLIYFQGTGAADDSGLPNDRFFAVRPEGSVSTLKIQRTERGDSAVYLCASSLSDSYNSPLHFGNGTRLTVT.

The rearrangement joins TRBV9 to TRBJ2-1; 8 bases align to TRBD2. Unmatched junction bases numbered 9, after V lost 1 base and J lost 9 bases. CDR3 length equals 15 residues. Germline assignment: CDR1 SGDLS and CDR2 YYNGEE. DNA for the CDR3: TGTGCCAGCAGCGTATCGGCGGGGGGAGTCGTTGAGCAGTTCTTC. As protein: CASSVSAGGVVEQFF.

The chain recombines TRBV11-2 with TRBJ2-7, with 12 bases identical to TRBD2. The CDR3 is made up of 13 amino acids. Germline V gene data show CDR1 as SGHAT and CDR2 as FQNNGV. The ends lost 6 bases at V and 6 bases at J; junction bases unmatched: 3. The CDR3 nucleotides are TGTGCCAGCAGTCCTAGCGGGGGGGCCGAGCAGTACTTC. Encoded protein: CASSPSGGAEQYF.

The table lists this clone with a count of one. This chain joins TRBV10-3 and TRBJ1-2, with D perhaps matching TRBD1 (6 bases). Germline lookup yields CDR1 ENHRY and CDR2 SYGVKD. The CDR3 spans 16 residues. V gave up 4 bases and J gave up 2 bases, with 17 bases separating them. CDR3 nucleotide sequence: TGTGCCATCAGTGCCTTGGGGGCAGGTGCCAACTATGGCTACACCTTC. This encodes CAISALGAGANYGYTF.

The V gene is TRBV11-2, the J gene TRBJ2-7, with 7 positions matching TRBD1. CDR1 and CDR2 from the germline V gene are SGHAT and FQNNGV. The CDR3 has 15 amino acids. Trimming cost V 4 bases and J 2 bases; bases outside gene matches: 8. CDR3 loop: CASSSTGTVAYEQYF. In DNA, the CDR3 is TGTGCCAGCAGCTCCACCGGGACAGTGGCCTACGAGCAGTACTTC.

The gene calls are TRBV19 and TRBJ2-3, with 9 bases matching TRBD2. The CDR3 is 13 residues long. Germline CDR1 is LNHDA and CDR2 is SQIVND (reference sequence). V gave up 3 bases and J gave up 5 bases; unmatched junction bases: 0. CDR3 amino acids: CASSISGRDTQYF. The CDR3 nucleotides read TGTGCCAGTAGTATTAGCGGGAGAGATACGCAGTATTTT.

This chain links TRBV20-1 with TRBJ2-5; 11 bases align to TRBD2. CDR3 length: 14 amino acids. The J segment lost 4 bases and the V segment lost 3 bases, leaving 4 bases of the junction unmatched. Germline values: CDR1 DFQATT, CDR2 SNEGSKA (reference sequence). In nucleotides, the CDR3 is TGCAGTGCTAGTAGCGGGGGGGCTCTAGAGACCCAGTACTTC. Protein: CSASSGGALETQYF.

The CDR3 loop is CASSLNRGNEQYF. The CDR3 nucleotides are TGTGCCAGCAGCTTGAACAGGGGGAACGAGCAGTACTTC. The V call is TRBV7-3, the J call TRBJ2-7; 8 bases map to TRBD1. The CDR3 has 13 residues. The germline V gene has CDR1 SGHTA and CDR2 FQGTGA. V lost 3 bases to trimming and J lost 5 bases; unmatched junction nucleotides: 3.

On this clone: Distinct nucleotide sequences in the sample also encode this CDR3. This chain connects TRBV7-2 to TRBJ2-5, with D maybe TRBD1 (5 bases). Germline V lookup: CDR1 SGHTA, CDR2 FQGNSA. V was pared by 6 bases and J by 1 base, with 9 bases between. This CDR3 is 13 amino acids long. CDR3 protein: CASSRDSQETQYF. In DNA form, the CDR3 reads TGTGCCAGCAGTCGTGACAGCCAAGAGACCCAGTACTTC. Full variable domain (remainder filled in from reference TRBV7-2 and TRBJ2-5): GAGVSQSPSNKVTEKGKDVELRCDPISGHTALYWYRQSLGQGLEFLIYFQGNSAPDKSGLPSDRFSAERTGGSVSTLTIQRTQQEDSAVYLCASSRDSQETQYFGPGTRLLVL.

The chain has TRBV18 and TRBJ1-2; D is perhaps TRBD1 (5 bases). The CDR3 spans 14 residues. With 5 bases removed from V and 0 bases from J, the gap between germline ends came to 10 bases. Germline V gene lookup returns CDR1 KGHSH and CDR2 LQKENI. The CDR3 reads CASSTGSANYGYTF. In DNA form, the CDR3 reads TGTGCCAGCTCAACAGGCTCGGCTAACTATGGCTACACCTTC. The full variable domain, rest sourced from reference TRBV18 and TRBJ1-2, is NAGVMQNPRHLVRRRGQEARLRCSPMKGHSHVYWYRQLPEEGLKFMVYLQKENIIDESGMPKERFSAEFPKEGPSILRIQQVVRGDSAAYFCASSTGSANYGYTFGSGTRLTVV.

CDR3 bases: TGTGCCAGCAGTTACTCAGGACAGGGGGAAGCTTTCTTT. Its protein is CASSYSGQGEAFF. V gene TRBV6-2 or TRBV6-3 combines with J gene TRBJ1-1, with 9 bases identical to TRBD1. CDR3 length: 13 amino acids. Germline V CDR1 and CDR2: MNHEY, SVGEGT. With V trimmed by 0 bases and J by 8 bases, 1 base remained unmatched.

The gene calls are TRBV4-3 and TRBJ1-1, with 7 bases identical to TRBD1. CDR1 and CDR2 (germline): LGHNA, YSLEER. V lost 4 bases and J lost 0; bases outside the gene matches: 5. The CDR3 is 15 amino acids. CDR3 sequence reads: CASSRQGRMNTEAFF. The CDR3 coding sequence is TGCGCCAGCAGCCGACAGGGTCGAATGAACACTGAAGCTTTCTTT.

This clone has only a few counts. The chain has TRBV7-3 and TRBJ1-2, with D unclear. V lost 4 bases and J 7 bases, leaving 13 bases between the germline ends. Looked up from germline, CDR1 is SGHTA and CDR2 is FQGTGA. The CDR3 contains 13 residues. The CDR3 is CASSSRTGGGYTF. The DNA of the CDR3 is TGTGCCAGCAGCTCCAGGACCGGAGGTGGCTACACCTTC.

The V gene is TRBV9, the J gene TRBJ2-1; 9 nucleotides line up with TRBD1. This CDR3 is built from 15 residues. The J segment lost 3 bases and the V segment lost 0 bases, leaving 1 base of the junction unmatched. CDR1 and CDR2 from the germline V gene are SGDLS and YYNGEE. CDR3 DNA: TGTGCCAGCAGCGTAGCGGGACAGGGCTACAATGAGCAGTTCTTC. This translates into CASSVAGQGYNEQFF.

For the CDR3, the DNA is TGTGCCAGCAGCCCACACAGGGGGACTTACACTAATGAAAAACTGTTTTTT. Translated: CASSPHRGTYTNEKLFF. This chain links TRBV5-5 with TRBJ1-4, with 8 bases matching TRBD1. This CDR3 region has 17 residues. Germline V CDR1 and CDR2: SGHKS, YYEKEE (reference sequence). The V and J ends lost 4 bases and 2 bases, in that order; junction bases with no gene match: 10.

The rearrangement joins TRBV6-4 to TRBJ2-1; TRBD1 agrees at 7 bases. The CDR3 totals 15 residues. Germline CDR1 and CDR2: MRHNA and SNTAGT. With V trimmed by 6 bases and J by 7 bases, 12 bases remained unmatched. The CDR3 DNA follows: TGTGCCAGCAGCGAAGGACAGGTCCCCGGTAATGAGCAGTTCTTC. Translation gives CASSEGQVPGNEQFF.